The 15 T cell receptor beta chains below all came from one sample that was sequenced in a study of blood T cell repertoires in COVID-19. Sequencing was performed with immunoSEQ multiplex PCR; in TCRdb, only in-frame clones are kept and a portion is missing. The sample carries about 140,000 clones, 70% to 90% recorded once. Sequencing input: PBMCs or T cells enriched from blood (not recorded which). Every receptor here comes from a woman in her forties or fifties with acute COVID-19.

The CDR3 DNA reads as TGTGCCAGCAGCCGTCGGGACAGGGGAATATACGAGCAGTACTTC. Its protein product is CASSRRDRGIYEQYF. The chain links TRBV7-2 to TRBJ2-7, with 10 bases that match TRBD1. V lost 5 bases and J lost 4; bases outside the gene matches: 8. Germline V CDR1 and CDR2: SGHTA, FQGNSA. CDR3 length: 15 residues.

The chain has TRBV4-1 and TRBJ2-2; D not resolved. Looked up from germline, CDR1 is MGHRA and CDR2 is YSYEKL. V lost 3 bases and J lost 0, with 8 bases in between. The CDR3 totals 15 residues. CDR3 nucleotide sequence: TGCGCCAGCAGCCATACCGGAGCGAACACCGGGGAGCTGTTTTTT. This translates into CASSHTGANTGELFF.

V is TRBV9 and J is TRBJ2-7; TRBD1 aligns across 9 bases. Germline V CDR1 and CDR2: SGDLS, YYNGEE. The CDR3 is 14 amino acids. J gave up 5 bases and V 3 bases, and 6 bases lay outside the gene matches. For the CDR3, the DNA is TGTGCCAGCAGCGCGGGACAGGGAGTCGACGAGCAGTACTTC. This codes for CASSAGQGVDEQYF.

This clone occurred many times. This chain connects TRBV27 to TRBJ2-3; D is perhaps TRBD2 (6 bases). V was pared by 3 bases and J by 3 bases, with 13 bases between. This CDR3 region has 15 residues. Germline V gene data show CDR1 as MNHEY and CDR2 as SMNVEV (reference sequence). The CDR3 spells CASSFRGIGTDTQYF. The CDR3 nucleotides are TGTGCCAGCAGTTTCCGCGGGATCGGTACAGATACGCAGTATTTT.

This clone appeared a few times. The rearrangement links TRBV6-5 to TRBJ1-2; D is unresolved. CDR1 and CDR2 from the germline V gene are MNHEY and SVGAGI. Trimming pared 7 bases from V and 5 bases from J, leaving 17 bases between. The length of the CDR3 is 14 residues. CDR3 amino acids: CASTTRGFPYGYTF. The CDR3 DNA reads TGTGCCAGCACCACCCGGGGATTTCCGTATGGCTACACCTTC.

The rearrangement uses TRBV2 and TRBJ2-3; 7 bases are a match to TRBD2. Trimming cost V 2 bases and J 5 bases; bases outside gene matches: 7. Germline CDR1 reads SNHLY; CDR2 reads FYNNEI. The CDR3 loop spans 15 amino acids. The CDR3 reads CASSEKASGRDTQYF. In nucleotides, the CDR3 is TGTGCCAGCAGTGAAAAGGCTAGCGGAAGAGATACGCAGTATTTT.

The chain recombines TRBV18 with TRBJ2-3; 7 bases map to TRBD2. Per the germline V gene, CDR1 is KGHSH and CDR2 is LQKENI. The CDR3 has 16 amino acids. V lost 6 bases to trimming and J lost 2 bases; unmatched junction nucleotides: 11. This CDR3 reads CASSARSGRATDTQYF. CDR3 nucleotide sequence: TGTGCCAGCTCCGCTCGTAGCGGGCGGGCCACAGATACGCAGTATTTT.

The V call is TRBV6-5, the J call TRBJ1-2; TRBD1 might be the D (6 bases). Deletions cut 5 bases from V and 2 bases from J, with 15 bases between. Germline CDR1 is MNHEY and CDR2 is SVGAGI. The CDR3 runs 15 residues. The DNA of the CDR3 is TGTGCCAGCAGTCAGACGACAGGACTCAACTATGGCTACACCTTC. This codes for CASSQTTGLNYGYTF.

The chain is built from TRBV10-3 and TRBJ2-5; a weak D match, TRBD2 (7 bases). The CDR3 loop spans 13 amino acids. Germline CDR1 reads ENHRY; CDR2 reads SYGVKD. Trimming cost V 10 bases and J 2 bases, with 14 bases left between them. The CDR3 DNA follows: TGTGCCACCTACAGGGAGGGACAAGAGACCCAGTACTTC. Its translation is CATYREGQETQYF.

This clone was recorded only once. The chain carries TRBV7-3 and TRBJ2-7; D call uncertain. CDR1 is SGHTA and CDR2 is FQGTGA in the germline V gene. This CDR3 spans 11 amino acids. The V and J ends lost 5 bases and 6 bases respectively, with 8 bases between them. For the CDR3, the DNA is TGTGCCAGCAGCCGCCTGGCCGAGCAGTACTTC. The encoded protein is CASSRLAEQYF.

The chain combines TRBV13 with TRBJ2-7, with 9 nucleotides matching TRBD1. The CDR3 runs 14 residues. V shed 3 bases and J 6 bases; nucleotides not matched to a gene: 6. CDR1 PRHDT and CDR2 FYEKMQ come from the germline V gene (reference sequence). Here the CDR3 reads CASSFPGQGSEQYF. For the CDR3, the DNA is TGTGCCAGCAGCTTCCCGGGACAGGGATCCGAGCAGTACTTC.

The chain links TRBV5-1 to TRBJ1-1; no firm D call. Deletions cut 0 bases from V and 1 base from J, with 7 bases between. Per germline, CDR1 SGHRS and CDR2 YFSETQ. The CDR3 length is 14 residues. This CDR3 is CASSLEAGNTEAFF. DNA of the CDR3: TGCGCCAGCAGCTTGGAGGCAGGGAACACTGAAGCTTTCTTT. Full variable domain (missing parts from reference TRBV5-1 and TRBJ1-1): KAGVTQTPRYLIKTRGQQVTLSCSPISGHRSVSWYQQTPGQGLQFLFEYFSETQRNKGNFPGRFSGRQFSNSRSEMNVSTLELGDSALYLCASSLEAGNTEAFFGQGTRLTVV.

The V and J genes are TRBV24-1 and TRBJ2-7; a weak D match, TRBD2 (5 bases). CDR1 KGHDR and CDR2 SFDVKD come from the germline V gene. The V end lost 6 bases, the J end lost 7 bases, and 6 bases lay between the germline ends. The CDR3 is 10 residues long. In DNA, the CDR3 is TGTGCCACCAGTTGGAGGGAGCAGTACTTC. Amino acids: CATSWREQYF.

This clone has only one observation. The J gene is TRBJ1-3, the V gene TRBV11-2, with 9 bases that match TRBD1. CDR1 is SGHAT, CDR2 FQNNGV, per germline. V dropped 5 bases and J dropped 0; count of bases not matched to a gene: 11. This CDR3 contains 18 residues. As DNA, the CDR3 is TGTGCCAGCAGCCCGGGACAGGGACCCTCCGACTCTGGAAACACCATATATTTT. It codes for CASSPGQGPSDSGNTIYF.

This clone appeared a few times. CDR3 protein: CASSPADIAGGYNEQFF. The CDR3 DNA reads TGTGCCAGCAGCCCTGCGGATATAGCGGGGGGTTACAATGAGCAGTTCTTC. V and J are TRBV3-1 (or the pseudogene TRBV3-2) and TRBJ2-1, with 10 positions matching TRBD2. Germline V gene lookup returns CDR1 LGHDT and CDR2 YNNKEL (reference sequence). The CDR3 extends over 17 amino acids. V lost 4 bases, J lost 4 bases, and 10 bases stayed unmatched.